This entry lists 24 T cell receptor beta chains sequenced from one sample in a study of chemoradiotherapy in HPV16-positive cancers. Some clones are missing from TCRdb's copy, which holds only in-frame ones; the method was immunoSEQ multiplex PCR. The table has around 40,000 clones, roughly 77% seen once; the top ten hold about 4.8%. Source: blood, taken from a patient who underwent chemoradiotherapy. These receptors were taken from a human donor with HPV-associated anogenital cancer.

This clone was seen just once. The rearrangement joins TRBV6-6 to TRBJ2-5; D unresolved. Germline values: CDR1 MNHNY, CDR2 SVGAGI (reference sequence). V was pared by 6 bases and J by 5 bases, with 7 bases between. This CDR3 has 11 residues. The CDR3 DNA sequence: TGTGCCAGCAGCCTAGGGGAGACCCAGTACTTC. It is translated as CASSLGETQYF.

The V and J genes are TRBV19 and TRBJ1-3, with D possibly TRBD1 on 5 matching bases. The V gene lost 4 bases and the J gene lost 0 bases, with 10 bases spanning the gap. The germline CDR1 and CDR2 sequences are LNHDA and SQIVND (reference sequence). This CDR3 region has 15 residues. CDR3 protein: CASSKGRVSGNTIYF. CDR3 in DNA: TGTGCCAGTAGTAAGGGACGGGTCTCTGGAAACACCATATATTTT.

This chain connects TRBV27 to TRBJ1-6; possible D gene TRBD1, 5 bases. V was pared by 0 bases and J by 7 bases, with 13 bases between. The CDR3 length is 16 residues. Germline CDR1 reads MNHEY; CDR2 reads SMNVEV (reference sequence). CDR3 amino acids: CASSLSGVTPNSPLHF. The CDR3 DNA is TGTGCCAGCAGTTTATCGGGGGTGACACCAAATTCACCCCTCCACTTT.

The CDR3 DNA sequence: TGTGCCAGTATTAGACGGACCCTCGGTGGAAACACCATATATTTT. It specifies CASIRRTLGGNTIYF. The chain couples TRBV19 to TRBJ1-3; D remains ambiguous. Germline loops: CDR1 LNHDA, CDR2 SQIVND (reference sequence). V lost 7 bases and J lost 3, with 16 bases in between. The CDR3 extends over 15 amino acids.

The CDR3 is CASSFTARYNSPLHF. In DNA form, the CDR3 reads TGTGCCAGCAGCTTCACAGCGCGTTATAATTCACCCCTCCACTTT. The chain recombines TRBV11-2 with TRBJ1-6; no reliable D call. The V end was cut by 3 bases, the J end by 4 bases, with 10 bases between. Germline CDR1 SGHAT, CDR2 FQNNGV. The CDR3 extends over 15 amino acids. Full variable domain (outside the CDR3, taken from reference TRBV11-2 and TRBJ1-6): EAGVAQSPRYKIIEKRQSVAFWCNPISGHATLYWYQQILGQGPKLLIQFQNNGVVDDSQLPKDRFSAERLKGVDSTLKIQPAKLEDSAVYLCASSFTARYNSPLHFGNGTRLTVT.

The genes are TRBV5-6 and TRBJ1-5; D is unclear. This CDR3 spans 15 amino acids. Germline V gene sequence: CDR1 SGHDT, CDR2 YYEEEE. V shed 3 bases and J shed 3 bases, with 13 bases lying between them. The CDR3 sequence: CASSSWEQNNQPQHF. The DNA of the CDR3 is TGTGCCAGCAGCTCTTGGGAGCAAAACAATCAGCCCCAGCATTTT.

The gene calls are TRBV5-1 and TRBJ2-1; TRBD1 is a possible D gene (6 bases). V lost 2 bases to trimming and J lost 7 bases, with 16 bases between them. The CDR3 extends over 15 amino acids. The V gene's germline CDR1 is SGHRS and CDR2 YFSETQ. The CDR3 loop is CASSLTGPTNNEQFF. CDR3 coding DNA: TGCGCCAGCAGCTTAACAGGGCCCACTAATAATGAGCAGTTCTTC.

Here the CDR3 reads CASSESGGNEQYF. CDR3 sequence (DNA): TGCGCCAGCAGTGAGTCTGGGGGAAACGAGCAGTACTTC. The gene calls are TRBV10-1 and TRBJ2-7; the D call may be TRBD1 or TRBD2 (5 bases each). The CDR3 is 13 amino acids. Germline assignment: CDR1 WNHNN and CDR2 SYGVQD (reference sequence). V was clipped by 0 bases and J by 5 bases, with 8 bases between them.

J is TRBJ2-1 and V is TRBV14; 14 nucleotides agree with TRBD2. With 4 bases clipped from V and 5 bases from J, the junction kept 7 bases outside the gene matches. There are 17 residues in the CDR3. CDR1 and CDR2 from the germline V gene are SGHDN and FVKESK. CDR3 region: CASSPWTSGGRNNEQFF. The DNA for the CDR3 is TGTGCCAGCAGCCCATGGACTAGCGGGGGGCGGAACAATGAGCAGTTCTTC.

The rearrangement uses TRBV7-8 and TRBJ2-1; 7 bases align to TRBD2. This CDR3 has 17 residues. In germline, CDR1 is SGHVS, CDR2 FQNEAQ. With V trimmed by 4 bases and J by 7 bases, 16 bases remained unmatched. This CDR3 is CASSSWTSSSPENEQFF. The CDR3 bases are TGTGCCAGCAGCTCTTGGACTAGTTCTAGCCCTGAGAATGAGCAGTTCTTC.

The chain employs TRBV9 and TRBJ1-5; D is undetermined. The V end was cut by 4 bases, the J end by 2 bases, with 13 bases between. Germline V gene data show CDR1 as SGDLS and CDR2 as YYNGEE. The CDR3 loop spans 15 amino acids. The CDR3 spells CASSPGVTGNQPQHF. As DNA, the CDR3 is TGTGCCAGCAGCCCTGGGGTTACAGGCAATCAGCCCCAGCATTTT.

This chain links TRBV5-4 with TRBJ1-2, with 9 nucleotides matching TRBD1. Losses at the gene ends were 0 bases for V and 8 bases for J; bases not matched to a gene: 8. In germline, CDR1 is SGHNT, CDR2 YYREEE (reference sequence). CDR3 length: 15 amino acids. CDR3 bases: TGTGCCAGCAGCTTGGCCGGGACAGGGAGGGACGGCTACACCTTC. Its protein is CASSLAGTGRDGYTF.

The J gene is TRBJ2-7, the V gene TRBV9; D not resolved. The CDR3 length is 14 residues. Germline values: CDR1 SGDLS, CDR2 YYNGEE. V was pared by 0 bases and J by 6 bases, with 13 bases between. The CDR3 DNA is TGTGCCAGCAGCGTAGTTTCAGGACCCTCCGAGCAGTACTTC. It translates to CASSVVSGPSEQYF.

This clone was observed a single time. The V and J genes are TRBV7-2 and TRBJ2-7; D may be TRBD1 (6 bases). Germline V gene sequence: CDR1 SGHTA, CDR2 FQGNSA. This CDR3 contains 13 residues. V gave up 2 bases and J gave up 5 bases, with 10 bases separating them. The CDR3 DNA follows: TGTGCCAGCAGCTTAACACAGGGCCACGAGCAGTACTTC. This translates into CASSLTQGHEQYF.

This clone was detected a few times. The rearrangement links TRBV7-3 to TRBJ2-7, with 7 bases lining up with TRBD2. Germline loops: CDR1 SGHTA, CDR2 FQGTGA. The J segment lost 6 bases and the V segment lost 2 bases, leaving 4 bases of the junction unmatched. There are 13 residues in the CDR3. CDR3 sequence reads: CASSLGSGTEQYF. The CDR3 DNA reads TGTGCCAGCAGCTTAGGGAGCGGGACCGAGCAGTACTTC.

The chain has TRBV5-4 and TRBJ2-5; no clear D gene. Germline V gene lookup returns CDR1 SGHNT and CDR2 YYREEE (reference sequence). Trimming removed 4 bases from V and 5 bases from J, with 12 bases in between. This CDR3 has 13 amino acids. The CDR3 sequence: CASSRSGSETQYF. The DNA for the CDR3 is TGTGCCAGCAGCCGTTCAGGCTCGGAGACCCAGTACTTC.

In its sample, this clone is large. CDR3 amino acids: CASSNRQAFGTQYF. CDR3 DNA sequence: TGCGCCAGCAGTAATCGGCAGGCTTTTGGTACGCAGTATTTT. The chain is built from TRBV10-1 and TRBJ2-3; D unclear. The CDR3 is 14 residues long. V lost 5 bases, J lost 8 bases, and 17 bases lay in between. In germline, CDR1 is WNHNN, CDR2 SYGVQD (reference sequence).

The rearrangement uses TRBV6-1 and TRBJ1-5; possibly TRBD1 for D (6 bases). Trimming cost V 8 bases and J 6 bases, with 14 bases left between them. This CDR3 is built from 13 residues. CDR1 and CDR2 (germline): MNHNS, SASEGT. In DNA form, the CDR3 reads TGTGCCAGCCTTCAGACAGGATCTCAGCCCCAGCATTTT. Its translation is CASLQTGSQPQHF.

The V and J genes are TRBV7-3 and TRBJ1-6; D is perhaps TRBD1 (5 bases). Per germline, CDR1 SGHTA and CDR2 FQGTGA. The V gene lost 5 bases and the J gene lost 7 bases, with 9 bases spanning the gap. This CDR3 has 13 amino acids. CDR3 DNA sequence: TGTGCCAGCAGCAATACAGGCAATTCACCCCTCCACTTT. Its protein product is CASSNTGNSPLHF.

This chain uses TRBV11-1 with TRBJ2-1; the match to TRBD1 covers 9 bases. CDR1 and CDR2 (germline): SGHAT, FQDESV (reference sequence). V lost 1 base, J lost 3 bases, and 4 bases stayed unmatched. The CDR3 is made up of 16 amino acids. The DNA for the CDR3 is TGTGCCAGCAGCTTAGTGAGGGGACAGGGCTACAATGAGCAGTTCTTC. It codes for CASSLVRGQGYNEQFF.

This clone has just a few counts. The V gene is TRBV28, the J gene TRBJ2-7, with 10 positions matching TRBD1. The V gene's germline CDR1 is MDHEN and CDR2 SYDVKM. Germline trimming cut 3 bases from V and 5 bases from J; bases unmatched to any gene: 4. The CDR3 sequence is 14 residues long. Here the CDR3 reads CASSLGDRGNEQYF. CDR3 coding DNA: TGTGCCAGCAGTTTGGGGGACAGGGGCAACGAGCAGTACTTC.

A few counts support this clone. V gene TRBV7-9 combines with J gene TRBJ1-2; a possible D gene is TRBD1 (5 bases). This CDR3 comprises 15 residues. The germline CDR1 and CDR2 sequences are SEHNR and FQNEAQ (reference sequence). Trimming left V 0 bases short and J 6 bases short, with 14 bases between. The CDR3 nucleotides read TGTGCCAGCAGCTTAGCGCGGGACGCGGACAATGGCTACACCTTC. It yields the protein CASSLARDADNGYTF. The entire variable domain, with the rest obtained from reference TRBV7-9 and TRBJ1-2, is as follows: DTGVSQNPRHKITKRGQNVTFRCDPISEHNRLYWYRQTLGQGPEFLTYFQNEAQLEKSRLLSDRFSAERPKGSFSTLEIQRTEQGDSAMYLCASSLARDADNGYTFGSGTRLTVV.

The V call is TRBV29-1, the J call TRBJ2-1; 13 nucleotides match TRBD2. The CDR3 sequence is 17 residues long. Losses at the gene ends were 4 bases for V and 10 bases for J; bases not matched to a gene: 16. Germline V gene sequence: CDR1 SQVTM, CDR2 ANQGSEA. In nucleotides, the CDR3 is TGCAGCGTTGTTAGTCTACCGGGACTAGCGGGGCCCAGGGAGCAGTTCTTC. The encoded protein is CSVVSLPGLAGPREQFF.

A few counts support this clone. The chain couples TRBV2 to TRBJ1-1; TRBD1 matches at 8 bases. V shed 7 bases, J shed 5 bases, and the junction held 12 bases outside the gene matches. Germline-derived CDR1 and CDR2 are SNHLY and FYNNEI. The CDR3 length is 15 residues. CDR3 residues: CASTYLDRGGTEAFF. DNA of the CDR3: TGTGCCAGCACCTACCTTGACAGGGGCGGGACTGAAGCTTTCTTT.